This T cell receptor beta chain was captured in a study of blood T cell repertoires in COVID-19. TCRdb's copy holds only in-frame clones and misses some; the assay was immunoSEQ multiplex PCR. Of roughly 68,000 clones in the sample, 85% to 90% are singletons; the top ten hold about 9.4%. This TCR was sampled from a woman aged 40 to 49 who had recovered from COVID-19. Sequencing was done on a sample of PBMCs or T cells enriched from blood (not recorded which).

CDR3 loop: CASRTGYNSPLHF. In nucleotides, the CDR3 is TGTGCCAGCAGGACAGGTTATAATTCACCCCTCCACTTT. The rearrangement links TRBV2 to TRBJ1-6; weak D call: TRBD1 (6 bases). Germline V gives CDR1 SNHLY, CDR2 FYNNEI. This CDR3 region has 13 residues. V was clipped by 6 bases and J by 4 bases, with 7 bases between them.